Shown below are 5 T cell receptor beta chains from a single sample sequenced in a study of blood T cells in healthy people across ages. It was with a sample-barcoded 5' primer and a J-beta primer mix that a second PCR of roughly 7 to 12 cycles was run. TCRdb passed the 5' RACE reads through MiXCR, listing each CDR3 protein once. The table includes about 640,000 distinct CDR3 sequences, under 70% detected once. Sequencing was carried out using blood. All receptors come from a man between 60 and 75 years old in good health.

The chain employs TRBV4-1 and TRBJ2-3, with 8 bases fitting TRBD2. V shed 1 base, J shed 1 base, and the junction held 4 bases outside the gene matches. This CDR3 spans 16 amino acids. CDR1 and CDR2 from the germline V gene are MGHRA and YSYEKL. The CDR3 loop is CASSQAAGGRTDTQYF. In DNA, the CDR3 is TGCGCCAGCAGCCAAGCTGCGGGGGGCCGCACAGATACGCAGTATTTT.

About this clonotype: The junction departs from the called germline gene at one end, perhaps through a read error. The chain couples TRBV6-1 to TRBJ1-2, with 10 bases lining up with TRBD1. CDR3 length: 17 amino acids. The germline V gene has CDR1 MNHNS and CDR2 SASEGT. The DNA for the CDR3 is TGTGCCAGCAGTGTACGGACAGGGGGTTGGGACTCTATGGGCTGCACCTTC. Translation: CASSVRTGGWDSMGCTF.

This clonotype occurred a few times. The rearrangement uses TRBV4-1 and TRBJ2-7, with 9 bases that match TRBD1. The end of the DNA is better explained by TRBJ2-4, so the J call may be wrong. The CDR3 has 14 residues. CDR1 is MGHRA, CDR2 YSYEKL, per germline. DNA for the CDR3: TGCGCCAGCAGCCGCGGACAGGGGCTGGACATTCAGTACTTC. Residues: CASSRGQGLDIQYF.

This chain connects TRBV20-1 to TRBJ2-3, with unresolved D. The V and J ends lost 5 bases and 0 bases respectively, with 18 bases between them. CDR3 length: 16 amino acids. The V gene's germline CDR1 is DFQATT and CDR2 SNEGSKA (reference sequence). CDR3 amino acids: CSALSALATSTDTQYF. In DNA, the CDR3 is TGCAGTGCTCTTTCAGCCTTAGCCACTAGCACAGATACGCAGTATTTT.

The chain carries TRBV6-1 and TRBJ2-7, with a tentative D call TRBD1 (5 bases). The germline gives CDR1 MNHNS, CDR2 SASEGT. Deletions cut 9 bases from V and 3 bases from J, with 12 bases between. The CDR3 contains 12 residues. CDR3 nucleotide sequence: TGTGCCAGTTCCTGGGGCTTCTACGAGCAGTACTTC. Translating it yields CASSWGFYEQYF.